What follows is one T cell receptor (beta chain) and its context. The antigen is unknown. From germline, CDR1 is KGHSH and CDR2 LQKENI. V was pared by 3 bases and J by 4 bases, with 12 bases between. The CDR3 runs 14 residues. Produced via immunoSEQ multiplex PCR; TCRdb's table is partial and in-frame only. The table lists some 86,000 clones, 92% of them singletons. This entry is derived from a study of T cell responses to AZD1222 COVID-19 vaccine. Study-level information: Pooled together were second doses at about 4 or about 12 weeks. Study findings and constraints: Spike regions recognized by vaccine-associated CD4 TCRs spanned the protein, led by 160-218 and 743-854. With two AZD1222 doses given, Spike-specific TCR breadth and depth both rose. Within unmutated variant regions lay the reported targets of nearly half of spike-specific TCRs.

The chain carries TRBV18 and TRBJ1-2; D is perhaps TRBD1 (6 bases). Material: peripheral blood, obtained on day 0 of AZD1222 vaccination. This TCR was recovered from an adult in good health. CDR3 bases: TGTGCCAGCTCACCTCAAGGGGGGGGCTATGGCTACACCTTC. Its translation is CASSPQGGGYGYTF.